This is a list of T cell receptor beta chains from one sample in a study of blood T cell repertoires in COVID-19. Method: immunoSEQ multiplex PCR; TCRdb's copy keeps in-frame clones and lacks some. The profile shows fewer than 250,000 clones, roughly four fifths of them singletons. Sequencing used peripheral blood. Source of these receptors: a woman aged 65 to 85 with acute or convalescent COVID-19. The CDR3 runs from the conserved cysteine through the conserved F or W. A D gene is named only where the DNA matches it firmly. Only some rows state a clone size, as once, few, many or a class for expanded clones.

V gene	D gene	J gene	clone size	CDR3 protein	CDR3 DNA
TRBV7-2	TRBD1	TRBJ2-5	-	CASSLDRGLGETQYF	TGTGCCAGCAGCTTAGACAGGGGGCTAGGGGAGACCCAGTACTTC
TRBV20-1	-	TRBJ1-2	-	CSVTGTYGYTF	TGCAGTGTCACAGGGACCTATGGCTACACCTTC
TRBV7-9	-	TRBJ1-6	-	CASSLGGLSPLHF	TGTGCCAGCAGCTTAGGAGGTCTCTCACCCCTCCACTTT
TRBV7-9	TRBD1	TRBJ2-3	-	CASSSGTGGTDTQYF	TGTGCCAGCAGCTCTGGGACAGGAGGCACAGATACGCAGTATTTT
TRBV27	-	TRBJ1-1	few	CASSFATSGATEAFF	TGTGCCAGCAGTTTCGCGACTTCAGGGGCCACTGAAGCTTTCTTT
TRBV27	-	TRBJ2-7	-	CASSLRSGPTSPSSYEQYF	TGTGCCAGCAGTTTAAGGAGTGGTCCTACGAGTCCCTCCTCCTACGAGCAGTACTTC
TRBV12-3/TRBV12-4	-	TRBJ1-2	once	CASSSFYGYTF	TGTGCCAGCAGTTCGTTTTATGGCTACACCTTC
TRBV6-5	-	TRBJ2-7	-	CAGGTSPWEQYF	TGTGCCGGTGGGACTTCCCCCTGGGAGCAGTACTTC
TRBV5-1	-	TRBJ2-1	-	CASSEGGPNEQFF	TGCGCCAGCAGTGAGGGGGGGCCAAATGAGCAGTTCTTC
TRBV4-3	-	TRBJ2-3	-	CASSQLERSTDTQYF	TGCGCCAGCAGCCAATTGGAGCGGAGCACAGATACGCAGTATTTT
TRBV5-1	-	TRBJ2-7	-	CASSSPPGYEQYF	TGCGCCAGCAGCTCGCCGCCAGGTTACGAGCAGTACTTC
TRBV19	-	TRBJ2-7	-	CASSIDRGTSYEQYF	TGTGCCAGTAGTATAGATCGCGGGACCTCGTACGAGCAGTACTTC
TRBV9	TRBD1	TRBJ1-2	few	CASSEGADYGYTF	TGTGCCAGCAGCGAGGGGGCTGACTATGGCTACACCTTC
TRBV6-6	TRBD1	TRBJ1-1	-	CATRGTGRSLNTEAFF	TGTGCCACTAGAGGGACAGGAAGAAGCCTGAACACTGAAGCTTTCTTT
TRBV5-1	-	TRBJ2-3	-	CASSLGGQSTDTQYF	TGCGCCAGCAGCTTGGGTGGACAGAGCACAGATACGCAGTATTTT
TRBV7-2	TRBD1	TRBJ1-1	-	CASSSTGGAEAFF	TGTGCCAGCAGCTCGACAGGGGGAGCTGAAGCTTTCTTT
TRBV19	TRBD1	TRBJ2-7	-	CASSIFSTGDEQYF	TGTGCCAGTAGTATTTTTAGCACAGGGGACGAGCAGTACTTC
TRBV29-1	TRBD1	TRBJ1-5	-	CSVETGNNQPQHF	TGCAGCGTTGAGACAGGGAACAATCAGCCCCAGCATTTT
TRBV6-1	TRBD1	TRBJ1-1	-	CASSESRGLPEAFF	TGTGCCAGCAGTGAGTCCAGGGGGCTCCCTGAAGCTTTCTTT
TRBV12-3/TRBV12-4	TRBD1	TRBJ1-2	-	CASSRGQNYGYTF	TGTGCCAGCAGCCGGGGACAGAACTATGGCTACACCTTC
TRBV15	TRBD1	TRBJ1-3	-	CATSRDTGTVGNTIYF	TGTGCCACCAGCAGAGATACCGGGACAGTTGGAAACACCATATATTTT
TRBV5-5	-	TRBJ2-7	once	CASSLGHPNSYEQYF	TGTGCCAGCAGCCTTGGACACCCGAACTCCTACGAGCAGTACTTC
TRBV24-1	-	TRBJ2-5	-	CATSEGQRYQETQYF	TGTGCCACCAGTGAGGGACAAAGGTACCAAGAGACCCAGTACTTC
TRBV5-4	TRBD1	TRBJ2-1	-	CASSLAGDSSYNEQFF	TGTGCCAGCAGCTTGGCTGGGGACAGCTCCTACAATGAGCAGTTCTTC
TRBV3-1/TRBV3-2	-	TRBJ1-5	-	CASSQEGGSRQPQHF	TGTGCCAGCAGCCAAGAGGGGGGTTCCCGTCAGCCCCAGCATTTT
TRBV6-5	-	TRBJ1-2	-	CASSPTPAYGYTF	TGTGCCAGCAGCCCGACACCGGCCTATGGCTACACCTTC
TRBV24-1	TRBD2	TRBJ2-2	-	CATSDPTSGGLGELFF	TGTGCCACCAGTGATCCTACTAGCGGGGGCCTCGGGGAGCTGTTTTTT
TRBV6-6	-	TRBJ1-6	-	CASSSTGIDNSPLHF	TGTGCCAGCAGTTCTACAGGGATTGATAATTCACCCCTCCACTTT
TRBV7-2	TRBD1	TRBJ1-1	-	CASSLQGANTEAFF	TGTGCCAGCAGCTTACAGGGGGCGAACACTGAAGCTTTCTTT
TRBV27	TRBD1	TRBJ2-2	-	CASSFAGGQGAQFHTGELFF	TGTGCCAGCAGTTTCGCTGGGGGACAGGGGGCCCAGTTTCACACCGGGGAGCTGTTTTTT
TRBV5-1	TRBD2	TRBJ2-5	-	CASSPAQGSGGMQTQYF	TGCGCCAGCAGCCCCGCACAGGGGAGCGGGGGGATGCAGACCCAGTACTTC
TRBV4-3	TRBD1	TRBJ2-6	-	CASSPSLGQGSSGANVLTF	TGCGCCAGCAGCCCCAGCCTGGGACAGGGAAGCTCTGGGGCCAACGTCCTGACTTTC
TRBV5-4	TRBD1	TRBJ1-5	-	CASSLGGQAGHQPQHF	TGTGCCAGCAGCTTGGGAGGACAGGCGGGACATCAGCCCCAGCATTTT
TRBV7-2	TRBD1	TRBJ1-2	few	CASIRPRSFNRGGGYTF	TGTGCCAGCATACGGCCCCGGTCTTTTAACAGGGGGGGCGGCTACACCTTC
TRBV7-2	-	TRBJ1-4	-	CASSLAGQPNEKLFF	TGTGCCAGCAGCTTAGCTGGACAGCCTAATGAAAAACTGTTTTTT
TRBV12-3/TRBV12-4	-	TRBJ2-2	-	CASSSANTGELFF	TGTGCCAGCAGTTCAGCGAACACCGGGGAGCTGTTTTTT
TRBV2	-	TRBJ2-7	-	CASAGSATLVEQYF	TGTGCCAGCGCAGGCTCCGCCACCTTGGTCGAGCAGTACTTC
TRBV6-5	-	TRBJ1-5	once	CASSQNSYQPQHF	TGTGCCAGCAGTCAAAACAGCTATCAGCCCCAGCATTTT
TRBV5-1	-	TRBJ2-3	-	CASSLGATAITDTQYF	TGCGCCAGCAGCTTGGGAGCGACAGCGATCACAGATACGCAGTATTTT
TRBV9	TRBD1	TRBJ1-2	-	CASSARTGGYTF	TGTGCCAGCAGCGCCCGGACAGGTGGCTACACCTTC
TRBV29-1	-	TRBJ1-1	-	CSGSGHLNTEAFF	TGCAGCGGTTCGGGACACCTGAACACTGAAGCTTTCTTT
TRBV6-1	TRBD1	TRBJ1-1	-	CASSGMPGQDLVVTEAFF	TGTGCCAGCAGTGGGATGCCGGGACAGGACTTAGTTGTCACTGAAGCTTTCTTT
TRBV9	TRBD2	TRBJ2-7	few	CASSVGGEGYEQYF	TGTGCCAGCAGCGTAGGAGGGGAGGGGTACGAGCAGTACTTC
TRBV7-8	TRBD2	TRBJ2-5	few	CASIQRGRGETQYF	TGTGCCAGCATCCAGCGGGGCCGGGGGGAGACCCAGTACTTC
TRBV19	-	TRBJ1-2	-	CASSIDQTRGGGYTF	TGTGCCAGTAGTATAGACCAAACCCGGGGTGGAGGCTACACCTTC
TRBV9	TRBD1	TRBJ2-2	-	CASSPRDRVDTGELFF	TGTGCCAGCAGCCCCCGGGACAGGGTGGACACCGGGGAGCTGTTTTTT
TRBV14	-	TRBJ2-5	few	CASSQEGDSQETQYF	TGTGCCAGCAGCCAAGAAGGTGACTCTCAAGAGACCCAGTACTTC
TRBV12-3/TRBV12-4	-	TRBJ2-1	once	CASSYGWNEQFF	TGTGCCAGCAGTTACGGGTGGAATGAGCAGTTCTTC
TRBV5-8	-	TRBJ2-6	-	CASSRRVSGANVLTF	TGTGCCAGCAGCCGACGGGTCTCTGGGGCCAACGTCCTGACTTTC
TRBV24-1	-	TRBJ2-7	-	CATSGGQLPYEQYF	TGTGCCACCAGTGGGGGGCAGCTACCCTACGAGCAGTACTTC
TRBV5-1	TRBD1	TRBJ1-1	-	CASSPTGGGLTEAFF	TGCGCCAGCAGCCCGACCGGAGGGGGCCTCACTGAAGCTTTCTTT
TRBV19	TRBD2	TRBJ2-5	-	CASSKLAGGHQETQYF	TGTGCCAGTAGTAAATTAGCGGGGGGCCACCAAGAGACCCAGTACTTC
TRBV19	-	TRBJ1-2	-	CASSSHRAYGYTF	TGTGCCAGTAGTAGCCACAGGGCCTATGGCTACACCTTC